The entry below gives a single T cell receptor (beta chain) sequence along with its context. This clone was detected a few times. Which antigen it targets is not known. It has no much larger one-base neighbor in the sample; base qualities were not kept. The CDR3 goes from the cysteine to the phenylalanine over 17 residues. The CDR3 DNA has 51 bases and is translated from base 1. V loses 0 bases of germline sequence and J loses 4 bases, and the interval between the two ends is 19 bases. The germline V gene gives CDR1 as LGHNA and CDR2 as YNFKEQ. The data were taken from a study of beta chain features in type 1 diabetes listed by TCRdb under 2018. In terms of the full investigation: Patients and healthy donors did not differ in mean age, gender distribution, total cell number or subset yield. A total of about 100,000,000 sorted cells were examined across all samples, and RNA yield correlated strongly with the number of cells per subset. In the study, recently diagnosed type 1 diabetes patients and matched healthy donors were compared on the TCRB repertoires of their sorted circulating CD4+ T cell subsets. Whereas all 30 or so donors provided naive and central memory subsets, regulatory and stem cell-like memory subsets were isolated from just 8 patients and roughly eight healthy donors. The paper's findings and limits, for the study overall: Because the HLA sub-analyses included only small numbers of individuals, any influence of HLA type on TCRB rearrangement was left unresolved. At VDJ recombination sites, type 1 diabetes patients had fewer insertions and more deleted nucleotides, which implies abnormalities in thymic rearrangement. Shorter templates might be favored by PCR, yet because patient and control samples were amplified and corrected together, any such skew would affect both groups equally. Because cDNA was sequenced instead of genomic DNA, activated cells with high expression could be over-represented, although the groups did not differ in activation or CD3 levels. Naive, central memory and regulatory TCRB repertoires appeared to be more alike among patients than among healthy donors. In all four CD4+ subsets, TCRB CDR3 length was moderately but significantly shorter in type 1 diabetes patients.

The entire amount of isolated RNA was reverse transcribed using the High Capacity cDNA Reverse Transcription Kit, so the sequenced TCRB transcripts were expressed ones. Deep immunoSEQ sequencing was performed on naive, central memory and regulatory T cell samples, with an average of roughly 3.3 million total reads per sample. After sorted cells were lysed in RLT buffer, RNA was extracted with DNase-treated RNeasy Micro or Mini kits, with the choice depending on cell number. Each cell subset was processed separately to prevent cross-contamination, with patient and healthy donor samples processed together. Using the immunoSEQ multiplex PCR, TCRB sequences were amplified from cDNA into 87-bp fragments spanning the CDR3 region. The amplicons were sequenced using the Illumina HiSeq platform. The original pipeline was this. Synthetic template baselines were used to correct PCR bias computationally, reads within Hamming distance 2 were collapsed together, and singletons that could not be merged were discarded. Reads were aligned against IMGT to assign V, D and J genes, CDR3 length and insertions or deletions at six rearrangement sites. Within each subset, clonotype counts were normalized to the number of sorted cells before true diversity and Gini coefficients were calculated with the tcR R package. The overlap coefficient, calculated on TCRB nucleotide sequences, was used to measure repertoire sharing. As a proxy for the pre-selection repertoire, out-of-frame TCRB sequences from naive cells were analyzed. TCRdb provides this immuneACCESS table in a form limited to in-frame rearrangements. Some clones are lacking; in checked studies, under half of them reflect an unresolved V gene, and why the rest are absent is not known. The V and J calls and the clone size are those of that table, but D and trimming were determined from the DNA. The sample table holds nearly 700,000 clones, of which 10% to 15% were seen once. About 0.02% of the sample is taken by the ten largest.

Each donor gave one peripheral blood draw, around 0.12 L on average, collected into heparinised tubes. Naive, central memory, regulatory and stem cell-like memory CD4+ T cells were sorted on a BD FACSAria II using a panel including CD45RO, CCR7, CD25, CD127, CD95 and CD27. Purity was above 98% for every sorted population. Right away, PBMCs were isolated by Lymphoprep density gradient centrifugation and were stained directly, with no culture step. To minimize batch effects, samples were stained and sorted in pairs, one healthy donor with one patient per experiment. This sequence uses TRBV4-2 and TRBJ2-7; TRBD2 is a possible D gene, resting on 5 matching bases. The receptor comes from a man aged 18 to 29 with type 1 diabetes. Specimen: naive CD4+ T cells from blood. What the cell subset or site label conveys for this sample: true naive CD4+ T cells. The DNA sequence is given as TGTGCCAGCAGCCAAGAAGGGAACCCGACGGGAAAGTACGAGCAGTACTTC. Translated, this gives CASSQEGNPTGKYEQYF.